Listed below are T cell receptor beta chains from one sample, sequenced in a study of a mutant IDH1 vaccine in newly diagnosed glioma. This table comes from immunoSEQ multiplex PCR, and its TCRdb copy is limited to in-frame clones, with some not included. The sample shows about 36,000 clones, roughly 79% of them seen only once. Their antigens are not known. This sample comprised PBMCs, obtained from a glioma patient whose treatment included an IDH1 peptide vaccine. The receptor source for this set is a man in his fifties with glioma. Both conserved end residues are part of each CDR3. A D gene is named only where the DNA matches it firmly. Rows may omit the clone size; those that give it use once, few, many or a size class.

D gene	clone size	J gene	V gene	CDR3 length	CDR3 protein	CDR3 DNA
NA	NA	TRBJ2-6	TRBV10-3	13	CAISESGANVLTF	TGTGCCATCAGCGAATCTGGGGCCAACGTCCTGACTTTC
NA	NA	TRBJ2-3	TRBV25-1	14	CASTVGGGTDTQYF	TGTGCCAGCACAGTCGGAGGGGGAACAGATACGCAGTATTTT
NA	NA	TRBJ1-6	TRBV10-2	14	CASSESGGGSPLHF	TGCGCCAGCAGTGAGTCAGGGGGTGGTTCACCCCTCCACTTT
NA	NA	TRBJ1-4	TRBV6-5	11	CASMKEGKLFF	TGTGCCAGCATGAAGGAGGGAAAACTGTTTTTT
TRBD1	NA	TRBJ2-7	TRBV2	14	CASSAGQGWYEQYF	TGTGCCAGCAGTGCTGGACAGGGGTGGTACGAGCAGTACTTC
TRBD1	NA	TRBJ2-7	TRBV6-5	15	CASSYIPGQGNEQYF	TGTGCCAGCAGTTACATCCCGGGACAGGGGAACGAGCAGTACTTC
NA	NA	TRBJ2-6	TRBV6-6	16	CASSYTAGAGANVLTF	TGTGCCAGCAGTTACACTGCAGGGGCTGGGGCCAACGTCCTGACTTTC
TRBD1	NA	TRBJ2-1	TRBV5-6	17	CASSLSAGTGTYNEQFF	TGTGCCAGCAGCTTGAGTGCTGGGACAGGGACCTACAATGAGCAGTTCTTC
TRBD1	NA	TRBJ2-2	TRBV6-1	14	CASQGQGRTGELFF	TGTGCCAGCCAAGGACAGGGTCGGACCGGGGAGCTGTTTTTT
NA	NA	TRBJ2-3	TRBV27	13	CASNALTTDTQYF	TGTGCCAGCAATGCCTTGACTACAGATACGCAGTATTTT
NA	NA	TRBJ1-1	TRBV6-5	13	CASRIQGRVEAFF	TGTGCCAGCAGGATACAGGGAAGGGTTGAAGCTTTCTTT
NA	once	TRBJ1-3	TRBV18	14	CASSPDLSGNTIYF	TGTGCCAGCTCACCGGACCTCTCTGGAAACACCATATATTTT
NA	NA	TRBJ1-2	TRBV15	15	CATSRDLGNLYGYTF	TGTGCCACCAGCAGGGATCTAGGTAATCTGTATGGCTACACCTTC
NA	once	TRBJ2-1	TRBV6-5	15	CASSLTPGPYNEQFF	TGTGCCAGCAGTTTAACCCCGGGACCTTACAATGAGCAGTTCTTC
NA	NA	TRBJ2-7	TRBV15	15	CATSSAVAGWNEQYF	TGTGCCACCAGCAGTGCCGTGGCAGGTTGGAACGAGCAGTACTTC
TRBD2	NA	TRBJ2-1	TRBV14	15	CASSHRLAGVREQFF	TGTGCCAGCAGCCATAGACTAGCGGGAGTACGTGAGCAGTTCTTC
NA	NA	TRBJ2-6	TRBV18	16	CASSSPGGPGANVLTF	TGTGCCAGCTCGTCCCCAGGAGGGCCTGGGGCCAACGTCCTGACTTTC
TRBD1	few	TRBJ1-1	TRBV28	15	CASAYGVGGQTEAFF	TGTGCCAGCGCTTATGGGGTAGGGGGCCAGACTGAAGCTTTCTTT
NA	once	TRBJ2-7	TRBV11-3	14	CASSLDYGSYEQYF	TGTGCCAGCAGCTTAGATTACGGCTCCTACGAGCAGTACTTC
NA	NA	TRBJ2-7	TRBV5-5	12	CASSLWAGEQYF	TGTGCCAGCAGCTTATGGGCGGGAGAGCAGTACTTC
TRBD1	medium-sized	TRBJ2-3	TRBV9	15	CASSSSGTAIDTQYF	TGTGCCAGCAGCTCTTCCGGGACAGCCATCGATACGCAGTATTTT
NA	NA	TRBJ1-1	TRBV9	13	CASSETFNTEAFF	TGTGCCAGCAGCGAGACTTTTAACACTGAAGCTTTCTTT
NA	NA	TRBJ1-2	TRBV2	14	CASSEASSHYGYTF	TGTGCCAGCAGTGAAGCGTCTTCGCACTATGGCTACACCTTC
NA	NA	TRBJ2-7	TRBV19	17	CASSSPPAAVSISEQYF	TGTGCCAGTAGTAGCCCCCCTGCTGCGGTTTCGATCAGCGAGCAGTACTTC
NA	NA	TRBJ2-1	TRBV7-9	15	CASSSGGSLYNEQFF	TGTGCCAGCAGCTCCGGGGGAAGCTTATACAATGAGCAGTTCTTC
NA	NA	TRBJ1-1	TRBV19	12	CASKHQETEAFF	TGTGCCAGTAAACACCAGGAAACTGAAGCTTTCTTT
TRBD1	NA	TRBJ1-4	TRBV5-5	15	CASSLESGGNEKLFF	TGTGCCAGCAGCTTGGAGTCAGGGGGGAATGAAAAACTGTTTTTT
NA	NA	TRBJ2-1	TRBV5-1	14	CASSESSTHNEQFF	TGCGCCAGCAGCGAAAGTAGTACCCACAATGAGCAGTTCTTC
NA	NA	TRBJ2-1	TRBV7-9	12	CASSPWEDEQFF	TGTGCCAGCAGCCCGTGGGAGGATGAGCAGTTCTTC
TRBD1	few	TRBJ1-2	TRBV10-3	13	CAIGTGGSNGYTF	TGTGCCATAGGGACAGGGGGCAGCAATGGCTACACCTTC
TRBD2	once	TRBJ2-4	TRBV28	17	CASSSPFAGGSSNIQYF	TGTGCCAGCAGTTCGCCTTTTGCGGGGGGATCTTCAAACATTCAGTACTTC